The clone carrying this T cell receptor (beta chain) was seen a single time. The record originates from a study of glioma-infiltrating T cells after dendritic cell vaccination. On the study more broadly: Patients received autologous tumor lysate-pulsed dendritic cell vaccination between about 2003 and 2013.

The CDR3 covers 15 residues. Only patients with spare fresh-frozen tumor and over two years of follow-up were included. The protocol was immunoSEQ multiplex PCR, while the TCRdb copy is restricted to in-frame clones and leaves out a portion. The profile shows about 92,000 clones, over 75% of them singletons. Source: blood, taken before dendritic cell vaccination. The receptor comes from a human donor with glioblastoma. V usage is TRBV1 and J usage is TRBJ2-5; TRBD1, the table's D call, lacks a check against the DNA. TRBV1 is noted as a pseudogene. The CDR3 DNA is TGCACCAGCAGCCAGCGATCAACGGACAAAGAGACCCAGTACTTC. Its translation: CTSSQRSTDKETQYF.